The present TCR beta chain was sequenced within a study of cytomegalovirus exposure and HLA in healthy donors (dated by TCRdb to about 2017). General notes on the study: An earlier analysis of approximately 590 of the donors reported 250 to 300 Gb of sequence data and roughly 110 million unique TCR beta sequences from about 180 million T cells. An early release that covered about 600 HLA-typed donors contained approximately 300 gigabases of sequencing data and 80 million or so unique TCR sequences. Among the roughly 390 genotyped donors, around 81% belonged to the genetic ancestry cluster associated with self-reported Caucasian donors. The study aimed to test whether signatures of past pathogen exposure could be identified by cataloging public T cell receptors. The T cell repertoires of around 670 subjects were profiled by immunosequencing and related to cytomegalovirus serostatus. A separate validation cohort of 90 to 150 different subjects was used in addition to the roughly 720-subject first cohort. High-throughput TCR immunosequencing, statistical association of individual TCRs with disease status, and machine learning were combined to predict cytomegalovirus infection status. To study patterns of TCR occurrence, a later analysis re-analyzed previously published TCR beta repertoires from hundreds of donors and added high-resolution HLA genotyping. The later analysis used no new phenotypic data to find candidate immune exposures, relying instead on TCR beta sequences and their occurrence across donors. In an earlier analysis of roughly 580 of the donors, high-throughput TCR beta sequencing was used to judge whether each TCR beta V gene segment behaved as functional or pseudogenic. Donor age, sex, ethnicity and CMV serostatus were collected together with the repertoire data. Genome-wide SNP genotypes for about 60% of the 666 donors were used in a later genetic analysis, which treated that subset as a discovery cohort. Every discovery cohort repertoire had been produced on one sequencing platform. HLA typing covered class I and class II loci at four-digit resolution. The number of typed donors differed by locus: about 620-640 for A, B, C, DRB1 and DQB1; 500 to 550 for DQA1; 606 for DPA1; and about 470 for DPB1. Roughly five DR-DQ haplotypes were handled as single units for association and clustering, since linkage in the cohort was strong. Among 398 genotyped donors of the cohort, an average of approximately 240,000 unique TCR beta nucleotide sequences were sequenced per donor, around 20% of them non-productive. The research as a whole found: According to a later analysis, parvovirus B19, influenza, CMV and Epstein-Barr virus appeared linked to several top co-occurrence clusters. While some public TCRs were present in many individuals, most TCR sequences turned up only very rarely across donors. A later analysis associated 16,951 TCR beta sequences with specific HLA alleles at a false discovery rate of 0.05. Some IMGT-functional V segments, including TRBV6-2 and TRBV6-3, could not be told apart with the 87-base-pair reads, so those segments were excluded. It was suggested by the authors that the approach could potentially be generalized to other disease states and immunological phenotypes. Because HLA typing was missing for some donors at each locus, association tests included only the typed subset. Immune exposure information for the cohort was limited to CMV serostatus. The earlier analysis of 587 of the donors excluded 15 to 20 rarely observed V segments, including chromosome 9 orphons, because counts were too low. In an earlier analysis of fewer than 700 of the donors, most TCR beta V segments appeared in productive rearrangements about 87% or about 30% of the time, broadly matching IMGT annotations. In this cohort, only TCR beta chains were sequenced, and detectable features were limited by the absence of alpha or paired-chain data. The presence/absence analyses assumed that sequencing depth was roughly uniform across donors, and that assumption may not be true. In the study, some 180 TCR beta chains were listed as associated with cytomegalovirus. The classifier was reported to diagnose cytomegalovirus status with high specificity and sensitivity in both the original and validation cohorts. In a later analysis, HLA-associated TCR beta chains were found to be more clonally expanded and to have lower generation probabilities than equally common non-associated chains. According to a later analysis, most CMV-associated TCR beta chains appeared to be HLA-restricted, and the HLA associations seemed to be driven largely by CMV exposure. A cluster of highly shared sequence variants was judged likely to represent a technical artifact of the sequencing pipeline. In a later analysis, the rate of TCR association differed among HLA loci, with DRB1 alleles having the most associated TCRs and HLA-C alleles having the fewest. A further reported finding was that TCR beta sequences accurately predicted the HLA-A and HLA-B alleles for most subjects in the first cohort. In vitro tests confirmed that a few of the cytomegalovirus-associated TCR beta chains recognize cytomegalovirus antigens. In a later genetic analysis, a missense DCLRE1C variant was associated with V-gene and J-gene trimming of TCR beta chains, and the association was replicated in an independent cohort. Correlated functional status among segregating V segments might be attributable to linkage disequilibrium, but an unknown experimental factor could not be ruled out. Assigning TCR associations to individual alleles was difficult when HLA alleles, especially DR and DQ, strongly co-occurred. According to a later genetic analysis, donors in an Asian-associated ancestry cluster had fewer N-insertions in productive TCRs than the approximately 650-donor mean.

To note about this clone: This clone's antigen is unknown.

Via the germline V gene (reference sequence), CDR1 is SGHKS and CDR2 YYEKEE. Trimming leaves V shorter by 0 bases and J shorter by 7 bases, with the junction holding 7 bases beyond the gene matches. The CDR3 runs 16 residues from the cysteine to the phenylalanine. Only the CDR3 portion is preserved as DNA: 48 bases, with reading frame beginning at the first base. Library creation used the immunoSEQ multiplex PCR assay. A mixture of 60 forward primers for TCR Vbeta segments and 13 reverse primers for TCR Jbeta segments was used in the multiplex PCR. The CDR3 region of rearranged TCR beta genes was amplified from genomic DNA with a multiplex PCR assay. The Illumina HiSeq System was used to sequence the amplified TCR beta libraries as 87-base-pair reads. The authors processed their data as follows. A later analysis tallied roughly 80 million unique TCR beta chains across the 600 to 700 repertoires, and some 10 million of those chains were shared by two or more donors. To remove PCR and sequencing errors, raw reads were error-corrected and collapsed into unique sequences using a nearest-neighbor algorithm that merged closely related sequences. Alignment of CDR3 sequences to IMGT reference sequences was used to assign V, D and J gene segments. For a sequence to be retained, a match of at least six nucleotides was required to both a V gene segment and a J gene segment. A rearrangement counted as productive if the CDR3 had no stop codons and remained in frame with V and J, and every other rearrangement counted as non-productive. CDR3 was defined according to IMGT convention as the region running from the second conserved V-encoded cysteine to the conserved J-encoded phenylalanine. The earlier analysis of about 500 of the donors excluded sequences that lacked an unambiguous match to a single V gene segment. An earlier analysis of fewer than 650 of the donors classified V segments as functional when productive rearrangements were above 56.7% and as segregating when the standard deviation between donors was above 5%. A statistical classification framework was built for diagnosing cytomegalovirus status from the catalog of TCR beta chain sequences. In a later analysis, V and J genes were assigned by comparing TCR nucleotide sequences against IMGT/GENE-DB human TR gene sequences. The TCRdist pipeline was used in a later analysis to assign CDR3 sequences and most-parsimonious VDJ recombination scenarios. In a later analysis, each TCR beta chain was defined by its CDR3 amino acid sequence together with its V-gene family, and reads without a unique V-gene family were excluded. To address suspected cross-contamination and a sequencing artifact, a later analysis removed roughly 640 highly shared, low-generation-probability nucleotide sequences. A later analysis calculated a clonal expansion index for each public chain from normalized within-repertoire ranks of inferred template counts. In a later analysis, generation probabilities were computed with a VDJ recombination model fitted to out-of-frame rearrangements, and the resulting probabilities were checked against IGoR. In a later analysis, TCR-TCR, TCR-HLA and TCR-CMV co-occurrence was scored with hypergeometric tests, and a repertoire-size bias correction was applied to TCR pairs. In a later analysis, false discovery rates were estimated by permuting HLA or CMV assignments 20 times. In a later analysis, co-occurring TCRs were grouped with DBSCAN, and TCRdist sequence similarity was added when clustering was performed within HLA-allele-positive subsets. Repertoires with fewer than 30,000 or more than 120,000 public chains, plus five repertoires with anomalous nucleotide sharing, were excluded from co-occurrence clustering. This is the immuneACCESS table as TCRdb keeps it, with only in-frame sequences that have V and J called. A part of the clones is gone; compared with another copy, unresolved V genes explain less than half, and the rest is unexplained. V, J and clone size derive from that table, while D and trimming were established from the DNA sequence. This specimen's table enumerates around 29,000 clones. The top ten clonotypes cover 0.71% of the sample.

The cohort was made up of approximately 700 healthy bone marrow donors. Cohort members were all nominally healthy when sampled, although unrecorded immune exposures were likely present. The donor tested CMV seronegative, placing the donor among the approximately 400 seronegative members of the cohort. Each donor provided a peripheral blood sample, and peripheral blood mononuclear cells were used for TCR beta sequencing. Genomic DNA extraction from the blood cell samples was performed with the Qiagen DNeasy Blood Extraction Kit. Sequencing used PBMCs. This TCR came from a man aged 25 to 40 in good health and CMV-seronegative. The chain is encoded by TRBV5-5 joined to TRBJ1-4, with TRBD1 identical over 9 junction bases. The CDR3 has the sequence CASSLEQGALGEKLFF. The DNA reads as follows: TGTGCCAGCAGCTTGGAACAGGGGGCCCTGGGTGAAAAACTGTTTTTT.